This T cell receptor beta chain is drawn from a study of vaccination effects on CD4 cells after COVID-19. Looking at the study overall: Samples came 142 and 148 days after COVID-19 diagnosis, before vaccination.

On this clone itself: The antigen is undetermined.

V shed 0 bases and J shed 0 bases, with 12 bases lying between them. In germline, CDR1 is WSHSY, CDR2 SAAADI. The CDR3 contains 16 residues. Produced via immunoSEQ multiplex PCR; TCRdb's table is partial and in-frame only. The sample comprises roughly 26,000 clones, 75% to 80% of which are singletons, and approximately 16% rests with the top ten. Antigen-specific CD4+ T cells were expanded (with viral peptide pools) by the ViraFEST assay ahead of sequencing. With approximately ten days of culture completed, CD4+ T cells were isolated. Between March and December 2020, the person had a SARS-CoV-2 infection that PCR confirmed. Whole-study results and caveats: Few convalescent patients, and no early post-infection timepoints, were available to the study.

The rearrangement joins TRBV10-2 to TRBJ2-7; D is perhaps TRBD2 (6 bases). This TCR derives from a human donor who had a prior SARS-CoV-2 infection. Sequences were derived from CD4+ T cells from PBMCs cultured with HCoV-NL63 spike peptides, sampled before COVID-19 vaccination. Written as DNA, the CDR3 is TGCGCCAGCAGTGAGTCTTGGGGAGGAAGCTCCTACGAGCAGTACTTC. Protein: CASSESWGGSSYEQYF.